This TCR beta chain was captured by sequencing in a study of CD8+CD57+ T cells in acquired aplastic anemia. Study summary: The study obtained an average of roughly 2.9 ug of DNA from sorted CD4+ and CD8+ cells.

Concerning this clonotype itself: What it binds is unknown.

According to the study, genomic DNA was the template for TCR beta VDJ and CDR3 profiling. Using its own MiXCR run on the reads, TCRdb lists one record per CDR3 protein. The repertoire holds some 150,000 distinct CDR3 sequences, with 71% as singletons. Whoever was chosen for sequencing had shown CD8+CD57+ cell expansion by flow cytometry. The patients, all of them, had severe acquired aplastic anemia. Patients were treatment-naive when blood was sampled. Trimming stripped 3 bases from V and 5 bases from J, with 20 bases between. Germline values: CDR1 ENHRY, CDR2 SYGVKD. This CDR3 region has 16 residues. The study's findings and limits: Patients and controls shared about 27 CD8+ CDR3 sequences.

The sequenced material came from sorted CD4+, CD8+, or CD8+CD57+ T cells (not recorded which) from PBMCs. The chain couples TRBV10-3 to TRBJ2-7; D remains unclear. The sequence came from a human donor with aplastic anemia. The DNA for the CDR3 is TGTGCCATCAGTGACTTAGTCTGGGGTGAGGAAAACGAGCAGTACTTC. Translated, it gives CAISDLVWGEENEQYF.